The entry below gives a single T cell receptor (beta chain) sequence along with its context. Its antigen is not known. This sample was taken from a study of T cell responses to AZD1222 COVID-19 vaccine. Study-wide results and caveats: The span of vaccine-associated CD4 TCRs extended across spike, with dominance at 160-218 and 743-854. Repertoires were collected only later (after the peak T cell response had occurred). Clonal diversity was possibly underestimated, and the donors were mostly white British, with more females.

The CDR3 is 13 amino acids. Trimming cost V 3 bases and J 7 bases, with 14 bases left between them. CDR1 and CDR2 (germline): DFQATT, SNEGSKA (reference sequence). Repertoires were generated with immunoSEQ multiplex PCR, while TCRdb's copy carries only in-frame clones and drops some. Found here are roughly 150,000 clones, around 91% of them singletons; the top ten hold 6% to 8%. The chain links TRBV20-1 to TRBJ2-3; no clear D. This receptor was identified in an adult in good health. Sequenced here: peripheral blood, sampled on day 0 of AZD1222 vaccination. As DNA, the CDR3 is TGCAGTGCTAGTATCTCCCTCGTAAATACGCAGTATTTT. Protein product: CSASISLVNTQYF.